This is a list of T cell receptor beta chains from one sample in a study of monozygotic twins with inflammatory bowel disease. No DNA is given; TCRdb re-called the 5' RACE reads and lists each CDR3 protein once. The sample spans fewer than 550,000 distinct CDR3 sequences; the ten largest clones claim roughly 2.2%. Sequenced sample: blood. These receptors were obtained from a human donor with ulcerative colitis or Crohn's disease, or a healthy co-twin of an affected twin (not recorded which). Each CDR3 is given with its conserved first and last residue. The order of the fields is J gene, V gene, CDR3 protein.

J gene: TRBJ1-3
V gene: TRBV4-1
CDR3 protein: CASSLPGQGVSGNTIYF

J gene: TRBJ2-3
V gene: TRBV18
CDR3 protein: CASSPLLGDTQYF

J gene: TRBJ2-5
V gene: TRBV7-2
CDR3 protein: CASSSSKTQYF

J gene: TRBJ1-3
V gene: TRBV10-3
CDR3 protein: CAISEREKGDTIYF

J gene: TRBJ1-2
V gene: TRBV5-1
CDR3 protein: CASRTGENYGYTF

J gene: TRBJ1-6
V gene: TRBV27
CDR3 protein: CASSLGQTNNSPLHF

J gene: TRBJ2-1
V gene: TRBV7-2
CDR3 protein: CASNLLAGGNNEQFF

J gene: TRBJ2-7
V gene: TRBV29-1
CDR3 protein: CSVAVDSPYEQYF

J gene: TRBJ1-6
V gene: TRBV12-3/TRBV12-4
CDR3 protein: CASSLNNSPLHF

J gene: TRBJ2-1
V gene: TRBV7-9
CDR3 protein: CASSLRMAGPYNEQFF

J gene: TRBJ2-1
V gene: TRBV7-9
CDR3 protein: CASSPRQNFNNEQFF

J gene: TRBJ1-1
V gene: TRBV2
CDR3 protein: CASRFGQADTEAFF

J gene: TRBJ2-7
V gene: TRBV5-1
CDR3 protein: CASSNRAPATYEQYF

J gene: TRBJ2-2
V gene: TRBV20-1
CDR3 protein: CSARDRDSGILTGELFF

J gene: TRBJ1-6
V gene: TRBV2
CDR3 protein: CASIRGQFYNSPLHF

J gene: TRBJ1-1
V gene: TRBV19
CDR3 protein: CASRKETEAFF

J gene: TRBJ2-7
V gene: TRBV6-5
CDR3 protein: CASSYSGDSPYEQYF

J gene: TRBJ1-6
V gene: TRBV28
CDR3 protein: CASSFKTGFSYSPLHF

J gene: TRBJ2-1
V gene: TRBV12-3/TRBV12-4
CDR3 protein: CATLAGGSYNEQFF

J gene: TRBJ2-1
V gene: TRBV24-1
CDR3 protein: CATSETQGSQRFF

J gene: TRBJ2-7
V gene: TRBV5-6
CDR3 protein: CASSSWDRGSSTEQYF

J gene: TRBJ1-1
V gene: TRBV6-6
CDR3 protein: CASSSPTGTTEAFF

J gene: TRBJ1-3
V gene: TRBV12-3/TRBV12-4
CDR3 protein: CASSFGTNTIYF

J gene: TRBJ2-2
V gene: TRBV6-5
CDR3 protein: CASSYSIGGSTGELFF

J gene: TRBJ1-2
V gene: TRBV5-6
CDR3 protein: CASSPPGQAAYGYTF

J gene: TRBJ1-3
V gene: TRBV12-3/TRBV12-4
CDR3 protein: CASSFPGPANTIYF

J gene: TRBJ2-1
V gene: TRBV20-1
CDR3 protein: CSAVPAYNEQFF

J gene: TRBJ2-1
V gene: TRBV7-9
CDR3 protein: CASSYGTSGAFEQFF

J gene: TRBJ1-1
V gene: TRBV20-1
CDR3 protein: CSASDPGQGATEAFF

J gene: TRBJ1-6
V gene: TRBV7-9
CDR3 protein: CASSLRRSPLHF

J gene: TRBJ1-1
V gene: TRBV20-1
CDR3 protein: CSASTPSNTEAFF

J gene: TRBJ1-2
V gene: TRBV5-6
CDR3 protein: CASSLAGGFTFF

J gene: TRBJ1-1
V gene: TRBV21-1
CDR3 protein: CASSKRRGTSGTEAFF

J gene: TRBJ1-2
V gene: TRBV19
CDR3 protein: CASSIGQGLSGGYTF

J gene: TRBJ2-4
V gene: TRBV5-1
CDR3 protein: CASSLAWGLAKNIQYF

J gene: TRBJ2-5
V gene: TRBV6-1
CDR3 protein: CASRLAGVQETQYF

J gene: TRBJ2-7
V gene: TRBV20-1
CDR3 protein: CSARPKEEIYEQYF

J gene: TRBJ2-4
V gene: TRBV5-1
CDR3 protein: CASSEPPGPLAKNIQYF

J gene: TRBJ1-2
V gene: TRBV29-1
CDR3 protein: CSVEEWQTPNYGYTF